The 28 T cell receptor beta chains in this list originate from one sample, sequenced in a study of CD8+ T cells in alopecia areata. Treatment in this sample: oral pan-JAK inhibitor, 5-10 mg twice daily. Extraction of RNA preceded its reverse transcription into cDNA, which served as the sequencing template. TCRdb's table, derived via immunoSEQ multiplex PCR, lists solely in-frame clones and lacks some. The table records some 200,000 clones, around 60% of them present only once. This specimen consisted of CD4+ T cells sorted from blood, obtained at week 4, from a patient treated with tofacitinib. All receptors derive from a human donor with alopecia areata.

This chain joins TRBV4-3 and TRBJ2-3; no clear D gene. V was pared by 0 bases and J by 7 bases, with 14 bases between. Germline values: CDR1 LGHNA, CDR2 YSLEER. CDR3 size: 15 residues. This CDR3 reads CASSQEGAGSHTQYF. CDR3 bases: TGCGCCAGCAGCCAAGAAGGTGCCGGGTCGCATACGCAGTATTTT.

This clone has more than one count but fewer than ten. CDR3 region: CASSFVSEFYNSPLHF. The CDR3 nucleotides read TGCGCCAGCAGCTTTGTATCCGAATTCTATAATTCACCCCTCCACTTT. The genes are TRBV5-1 and TRBJ1-6; no reliable D call. Germline lookup yields CDR1 SGHRS and CDR2 YFSETQ. Trimming shortened V by 2 bases and J by 3 bases, and 12 bases separated the two germline ends. This CDR3 contains 16 residues.

The rearrangement joins TRBV29-1 to TRBJ2-7; 7 nucleotides align to TRBD2. Germline-derived CDR1 and CDR2 are SQVTM and ANQGSEA. Trimming at V came to 4 bases and at J to 5 bases, leaving 8 bases not matched to a gene. This CDR3 has 13 residues. CDR3 DNA: TGCAGCGTTGTCCCGGGGGGTTTAAACGAGCAGTACTTC. Encoded protein: CSVVPGGLNEQYF.

The chain combines TRBV6-5 with TRBJ1-6; the match to TRBD1 covers 7 bases. In germline, CDR1 is MNHEY, CDR2 SVGAGI. The J segment lost 9 bases and the V segment lost 4 bases, leaving 6 bases of the junction unmatched. This CDR3 has 14 amino acids. The CDR3 DNA follows: TGTGCCAGCAGTTCCTACAGGGGATCTTCACCCCTCCACTTT. Amino acid sequence: CASSSYRGSSPLHF.

The chain recombines TRBV28 with TRBJ1-5, with D uncertain. Germline values: CDR1 MDHEN, CDR2 SYDVKM. The CDR3 is 14 amino acids. Trimming removed 3 bases from V and 6 bases from J, with 12 bases in between. CDR3 in DNA: TGTGCCAGCAGTTTTGAGGGAAATCGTCAGCCCCAGCATTTT. It translates to CASSFEGNRQPQHF.

The rearrangement uses TRBV6-5 and TRBJ1-2; weak D call: TRBD1 (6 bases). This CDR3 is 15 amino acids long. Germline V CDR1 and CDR2: MNHEY, SVGAGI. The ends were cut back, 0 bases at V and 4 bases at J, with 12 bases in the middle. The CDR3 DNA follows: TGTGCCAGCAGTTACTCGCTGGGACAACCCTATGGCTACACCTTC. Translating it yields CASSYSLGQPYGYTF.

The chain employs TRBV28 and TRBJ1-5, with unresolved D. Looked up from germline, CDR1 is MDHEN and CDR2 is SYDVKM. This CDR3 has 15 amino acids. Trimming pared 4 bases from V and 1 base from J, leaving 11 bases between. The CDR3 bases are TGTGCCAGCAGTTGGGATGGCCAGAGCAATCAGCCCCAGCATTTT. It translates to CASSWDGQSNQPQHF.

This clone appeared a few times. The rearrangement uses TRBV5-1 and TRBJ2-2; unclear D gene. Trimming shortened V by 0 bases and J by 3 bases, and 6 bases separated the two germline ends. The CDR3 is made up of 14 amino acids. Per germline, CDR1 SGHRS and CDR2 YFSETQ. DNA for the CDR3: TGCGCCAGCAGCTTGGCGATTGACACCGGGGAGCTGTTTTTT. Amino acids: CASSLAIDTGELFF.

This chain uses TRBV18 with TRBJ1-1; D is unresolved. The CDR3 is made up of 13 amino acids. Trimming shortened V by 5 bases and J by 1 base, and 8 bases separated the two germline ends. CDR1 and CDR2 (germline): KGHSH, LQKENI. DNA for the CDR3: TGTGCCAGCTCAGCCGTAGAGAACACTGAAGCTTTCTTT. This translates into CASSAVENTEAFF. Using reference TRBV18 and TRBJ1-1 for the parts outside the CDR3, the full variable domain is NAGVMQNPRHLVRRRGQEARLRCSPMKGHSHVYWYRQLPEEGLKFMVYLQKENIIDESGMPKERFSAEFPKEGPSILRIQQVVRGDSAAYFCASSAVENTEAFFGQGTRLTVV.

The chain joins TRBV25-1 to TRBJ2-7, with D perhaps given as TRBD1 or TRBD2 (5 bases each). V was cut by 7 bases and J by 5 bases, with 21 bases left in between. This CDR3 spans 15 amino acids. CDR1 and CDR2 (germline): MGHDK, SYGVNS. CDR3 nucleotide sequence: TGTGCCAGCATCCCATCCCGAGGGGCAACGAACGAGCAGTACTTC. Translated, it gives CASIPSRGATNEQYF.

This clone was seen more than once but under ten times. The V gene is TRBV30, the J gene TRBJ2-7; TRBD1 matches 9 bases. The CDR3 consists of 12 residues. The V gene end was trimmed by 7 bases and the J gene end by 7 bases; junction bases not matched to a gene: 8. CDR1 is GTSNPN, CDR2 SVGIG, per germline (reference sequence). The CDR3 nucleotides are TGTGCCTCCGTGGACAGGGGTAGTGAGCAGTACTTC. Translation: CASVDRGSEQYF.

This clone appeared a few times. The chain combines TRBV28 with TRBJ2-7, with a possible D match to TRBD1 (6 bases). This CDR3 comprises 13 residues. V was pared by 6 bases and J by 5 bases, with 14 bases between. CDR1 is MDHEN and CDR2 is SYDVKM in the germline V gene. The CDR3 reads CASSARNRDEQYF. CDR3 bases: TGTGCCAGCAGCGCGAGAAACAGGGACGAGCAGTACTTC.

As to this clone: This sample includes further DNA sequences coding for the same CDR3. The V and J genes are TRBV29-1 and TRBJ2-7, with D possibly matching TRBD1 (6 bases). The V end was cut by 7 bases, the J end by 2 bases, with 12 bases between. The CDR3 extends over 12 amino acids. Germline V gene sequence: CDR1 SQVTM, CDR2 ANQGSEA. For the CDR3, the DNA is TGCAGCGCGCGGACAGAAGCCTACGAGCAGTACTTC. It codes for CSARTEAYEQYF.

This clone was detected many times. V and J are TRBV9 and TRBJ1-6; no clear D. Germline assignment: CDR1 SGDLS and CDR2 YYNGEE. The CDR3 spans 14 residues. The ends were cut back, 0 bases at V and 7 bases at J, with 8 bases in the middle. CDR3: CASSVGADNSPLHF. In DNA, the CDR3 is TGTGCCAGCAGCGTAGGGGCAGACAATTCACCCCTCCACTTT.

Worth noting for this clone: The same CDR3 arises from other DNA sequences in this sample as well. V usage is TRBV29-1 and J usage is TRBJ1-1, with D possibly TRBD1 on 5 matching bases. The germline V gene has CDR1 SQVTM and CDR2 ANQGSEA. CDR3 size: 13 residues. Deletions cut 4 bases from V and 2 bases from J, with 11 bases between. CDR3 bases: TGCAGCGTTGGCGGCAGGGCAAACACTGAAGCTTTCTTT. It yields the protein CSVGGRANTEAFF.

This clone has just a few counts. The chain employs TRBV2 and TRBJ2-3; D may be TRBD1 or TRBD2 (5 bases each). This CDR3 spans 16 amino acids. CDR1 SNHLY and CDR2 FYNNEI come from the germline V gene. Trimming removed 4 bases from V and 2 bases from J, with 16 bases in between. The CDR3 nucleotides are TGTGCCAGCAGTGCAACCCCGGGACGGTACACAGATACGCAGTATTTT. This gives the protein CASSATPGRYTDTQYF.

The chain employs TRBV5-6 and TRBJ1-2, with a possible D match to TRBD1 (6 bases). V lost 4 bases and J 9 bases, leaving 16 bases between the germline ends. The CDR3 has 13 amino acids. Looked up from germline, CDR1 is SGHDT and CDR2 is YYEEEE. CDR3 sequence (DNA): TGTGCCAGCAGCATTGACAGGACTGTGCGCTACACCTTC. Translated: CASSIDRTVRYTF.

The rearrangement links TRBV15 to TRBJ1-2, with 10 bases lining up with TRBD1. Germline CDR1 and CDR2: LNHNV and YYDKDF (reference sequence). The J segment lost 6 bases and the V segment lost 3 bases, leaving 4 bases of the junction unmatched. This CDR3 spans 14 amino acids. CDR3 bases: TGTGCCACCAGCAGCCACGGGACAGGGGATGGCTACACCTTC. Translated, it gives CATSSHGTGDGYTF.

V usage is TRBV7-9 and J usage is TRBJ1-5, with D possibly TRBD1 on 5 matching bases. This CDR3 has 13 amino acids. V lost 3 bases to trimming and J lost 5 bases, with 8 bases between them. CDR1 SEHNR and CDR2 FQNEAQ come from the germline V gene (reference sequence). CDR3 in amino acids: CASSFGADQPQHF. Here the CDR3 DNA reads TGTGCCAGCAGCTTCGGGGCCGATCAGCCCCAGCATTTT.

This clone appeared once. The chain couples TRBV10-3 to TRBJ2-5; the match to TRBD1 covers 8 bases. Germline CDR1 and CDR2: ENHRY and SYGVKD. This CDR3 region has 15 residues. The ends lost 4 bases at V and 2 bases at J; junction bases unmatched: 6. CDR3 region: CAISGGTGDQETQYF. The CDR3 region has the DNA TGTGCCATCAGTGGAGGGACAGGAGATCAAGAGACCCAGTACTTC.

This clone has a handful of counts. The sample holds other DNA sequences that translate to the same CDR3. The chain combines TRBV5-1 with TRBJ2-3, with TRBD2 as a possible D gene (6 bases). The CDR3 spans 16 residues. CDR1 and CDR2 from the germline V gene are SGHRS and YFSETQ. Trimming removed 0 bases from V and 1 base from J, with 12 bases in between. The CDR3 nucleotides are TGCGCCAGCAGCTTGGAGGGTCGCGGGGGCACAGATACGCAGTATTTT. It is translated as CASSLEGRGGTDTQYF.

This chain connects TRBV5-1 to TRBJ2-5; 7 nucleotides agree with TRBD2. The CDR3 runs 13 residues. The germline gives CDR1 SGHRS, CDR2 YFSETQ. V shed 5 bases and J 3 bases; nucleotides not matched to a gene: 4. In nucleotides, the CDR3 is TGCGCCAGCAGAAATGCGGGGGAAGAGACCCAGTACTTC. Translated: CASRNAGEETQYF. Complete variable domain (other parts from reference TRBV5-1 and TRBJ2-5): KAGVTQTPRYLIKTRGQQVTLSCSPISGHRSVSWYQQTPGQGLQFLFEYFSETQRNKGNFPGRFSGRQFSNSRSEMNVSTLELGDSALYLCASRNAGEETQYFGPGTRLLVL.

This clone was found once. The chain has TRBV30 and TRBJ1-2; D is unclear. V was pared by 2 bases and J by 2 bases, with 18 bases between. CDR3 length: 16 residues. Germline V lookup: CDR1 GTSNPN, CDR2 SVGIG (reference sequence). CDR3 in DNA: TGTGCCTGGAGTAAGGGTACCCCCGCGTTGAACTATGGCTACACCTTC. Residues: CAWSKGTPALNYGYTF.

This rearrangement joins TRBV2 to TRBJ2-5; 7 bases map to TRBD2. The CDR3 covers 12 residues. J lost 5 bases, V lost 6 bases, and 3 bases had no gene match. The V gene's germline CDR1 is SNHLY and CDR2 FYNNEI. The CDR3 coding sequence is TGTGCCAGCAGGGTTAGCGGGGAGACCCAGTACTTC. It encodes CASRVSGETQYF.

This clone was seen more than once but under ten times. The chain is built from TRBV10-3 and TRBJ1-3, with a tentative D call TRBD1 (5 bases). CDR3 length equals 15 residues. Deletions cut 10 bases from V and 0 bases from J, with 16 bases between. Germline loops: CDR1 ENHRY, CDR2 SYGVKD. This chain's CDR3 is CATLDRDSSGNTIYF. CDR3 nucleotide sequence: TGTGCCACCCTAGACCGAGACAGCTCTGGAAACACCATATATTTT.

Worth noting for this clone: Different DNA sequences within this sample yield the same CDR3. This chain joins TRBV29-1 and TRBJ1-3; TRBD1 matches at 8 bases. Germline CDR1 SQVTM, CDR2 ANQGSEA. The CDR3 totals 14 residues. V shed 6 bases and J 4 bases; nucleotides not matched to a gene: 8. CDR3 nucleotides: TGCAGCGTGTACGGACAGGGATCGGGAAACACCATATATTTT. This gives the protein CSVYGQGSGNTIYF.

The V gene is TRBV28, the J gene TRBJ2-3; D gene uncertain. Trimming cost V 7 bases and J 2 bases, with 13 bases left between them. The V gene's germline CDR1 is MDHEN and CDR2 SYDVKM. There are 14 residues in the CDR3. In DNA form, the CDR3 reads TGTGCCAGCAAGGTTCAGAGCCACACAGATACGCAGTATTTT. As protein: CASKVQSHTDTQYF.

The chain carries TRBV5-1 and TRBJ2-5; no definite D call. V lost 3 bases to trimming and J lost 2 bases, with 11 bases between them. Looked up from germline, CDR1 is SGHRS and CDR2 is YFSETQ. CDR3 length equals 14 residues. DNA of the CDR3: TGCGCCAGCAGCTCGAGACTGGGTCAAGAGACCCAGTACTTC. Translated: CASSSRLGQETQYF.